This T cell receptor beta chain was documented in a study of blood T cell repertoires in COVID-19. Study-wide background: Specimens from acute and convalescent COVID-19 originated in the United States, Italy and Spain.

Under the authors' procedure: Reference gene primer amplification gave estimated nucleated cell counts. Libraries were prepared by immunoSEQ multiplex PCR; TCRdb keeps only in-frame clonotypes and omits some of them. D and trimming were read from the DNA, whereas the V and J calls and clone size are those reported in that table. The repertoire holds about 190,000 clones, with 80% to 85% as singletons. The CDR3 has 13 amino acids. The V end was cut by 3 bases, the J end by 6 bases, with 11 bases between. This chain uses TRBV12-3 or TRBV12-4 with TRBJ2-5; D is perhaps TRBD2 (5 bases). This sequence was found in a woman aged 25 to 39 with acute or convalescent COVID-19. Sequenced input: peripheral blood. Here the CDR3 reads CASSFSGKKTQYF. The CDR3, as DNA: TGTGCCAGCAGTTTTTCGGGGAAGAAGACCCAGTACTTC.